The TCR beta chain under discussion was sequenced for a study of Graves' ophthalmopathy and Graves' hyperthyroidism. Study conclusions and caveats: Blood was where most expanded thyroid clonotypes above 0.001 frequency also turned up. With 65% to 71% sensitivity and 72.22% specificity, the model predicted ophthalmopathy progression.

Beta-chain TCR CDR3 regions were amplified from RNA transcripts. An opening RT-PCR round employed HTBI primers and preceded a second-round multiplex PCR. TCRdb redid the calling of the multiplex PCR reads with MiXCR, one entry per CDR3 protein. The table has 170,000 or so distinct CDR3 sequences, over 35% seen once. Comments on this clonotype: Antigen: not known.

The CDR3 consists of 17 residues. V was pared by 1 base and J by 1 base, with 17 bases between. Per the germline V gene, CDR1 is MNHNS and CDR2 is SASEGT. Exclusion covered patients with other autoimmune diseases or uncontrolled infections (as well as pregnancy or lactation). Patients were diagnosed from clinical symptoms, serum thyroxine, TRAb, thyroid ultrasound and orbital computed tomography. Material for sequencing was peripheral blood. This chain uses TRBV6-1 with TRBJ2-7; D is ambiguous. The source is a middle-aged woman with Graves' ophthalmopathy. CDR3 nucleotides: TGTGCCAGCAGTGAAGTTGGGCTAGTTTTGATTTCCTACGAGCAGTACTTC. As protein: CASSEVGLVLISYEQYF.